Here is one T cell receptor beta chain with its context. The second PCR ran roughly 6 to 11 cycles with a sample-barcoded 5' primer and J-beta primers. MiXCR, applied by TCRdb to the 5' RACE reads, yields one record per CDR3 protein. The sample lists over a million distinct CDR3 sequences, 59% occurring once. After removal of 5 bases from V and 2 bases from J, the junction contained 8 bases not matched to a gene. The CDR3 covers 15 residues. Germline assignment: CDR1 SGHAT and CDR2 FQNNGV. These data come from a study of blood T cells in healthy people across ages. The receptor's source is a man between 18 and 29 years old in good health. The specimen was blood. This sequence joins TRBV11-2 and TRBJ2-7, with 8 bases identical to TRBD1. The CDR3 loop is CASSDPDRATYEQYF. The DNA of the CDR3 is TGTGCCAGCAGCGATCCGGACAGGGCAACCTACGAGCAGTACTTC.